A selection of T cell receptor beta chains follows, all from one sample in a study of shared clonotypes between healthy human individuals. Method: immunoSEQ multiplex PCR; TCRdb's copy keeps in-frame clones and lacks some. The sample contains over a million clones, 75% of which appear only once. The sequenced material came from memory CD4+ T cells sorted from blood. The receptors here all came from a man between 18 and 35 years old in good health. CDR3s include the opening cysteine and the closing phenylalanine or tryptophan. Fields, in order: CDR3 DNA, CDR3 protein, clone size, D gene, V gene, J gene. A D gene is named only where the DNA matches it firmly. Expanded clones get a size class; other rows say once, few or many, or leave the size out.

CDR3 DNA: TGTGCCAGCAGCCAAATCGGAGGCACCGGGGAGCTGTTTTTT
CDR3 protein: CASSQIGGTGELFF
clone size: NA
D gene: NA
V gene: TRBV14
J gene: TRBJ2-2

CDR3 DNA: TGTGCCAGCTCACCCGAAGAGGGACGGAAAAATGAAAAACTGTTTTTT
CDR3 protein: CASSPEEGRKNEKLFF
clone size: NA
D gene: NA
V gene: TRBV18
J gene: TRBJ1-4

CDR3 DNA: TGTGCCAGCAGCTGGGACTCACGATACACCGGGGAGCTGTTTTTT
CDR3 protein: CASSWDSRYTGELFF
clone size: NA
D gene: NA
V gene: TRBV7-3
J gene: TRBJ2-2

CDR3 DNA: TGCGCCAGCAGACCCGGGACGGGGAACACCGGGGAGCTGTTTTTT
CDR3 protein: CASRPGTGNTGELFF
clone size: NA
D gene: NA
V gene: TRBV5-1
J gene: TRBJ2-2

CDR3 DNA: TGTGCCAGCAGCACAGCGCCACGCACAGATACGCAGTATTTT
CDR3 protein: CASSTAPRTDTQYF
clone size: NA
D gene: NA
V gene: TRBV9
J gene: TRBJ2-3

CDR3 DNA: TGTGCCAGCAACCCTACAGGGGATCAGCCCCAGCATTTT
CDR3 protein: CASNPTGDQPQHF
clone size: NA
D gene: TRBD1
V gene: TRBV6-6
J gene: TRBJ1-5

CDR3 DNA: TGTGCCAGCAGCGTAGTGCGGGGCCAGCAGTTCTTC
CDR3 protein: CASSVVRGQQFF
clone size: once
D gene: NA
V gene: TRBV9
J gene: TRBJ2-1

CDR3 DNA: TGTGCCATCAGTGATAGCGGCGGGCCGAACACCGGGGAGCTGTTTTTT
CDR3 protein: CAISDSGGPNTGELFF
clone size: NA
D gene: NA
V gene: TRBV10-3
J gene: TRBJ2-2

CDR3 DNA: TGTGCCAGCAGGCCTGGACAGGCTGTGGAGACCCAGTACTTC
CDR3 protein: CASRPGQAVETQYF
clone size: NA
D gene: TRBD1
V gene: TRBV6-6
J gene: TRBJ2-5

CDR3 DNA: TGTGCCAGCAGGGGCGACAGGGGGCTGCATGGCTACACCTTC
CDR3 protein: CASRGDRGLHGYTF
clone size: NA
D gene: TRBD1
V gene: TRBV2
J gene: TRBJ1-2

CDR3 DNA: TGCGCCAGCAGCTTGGGACGGGGTCGGCATGGAGACACCTTC
CDR3 protein: CASSLGRGRHGDTF
clone size: NA
D gene: NA
V gene: TRBV5-1
J gene: TRBJ1-2

CDR3 DNA: TGTGCCAGCAGCTCCCTCCAGGGGATCTCTGGGGCCAACGTCCTGACTTTC
CDR3 protein: CASSSLQGISGANVLTF
clone size: NA
D gene: NA
V gene: TRBV5-5
J gene: TRBJ2-6

CDR3 DNA: TGTGCCAGCAGCTCCGGACTAGCGGTTGCCTACGAGCAGTACTTC
CDR3 protein: CASSSGLAVAYEQYF
clone size: NA
D gene: TRBD2
V gene: TRBV7-9
J gene: TRBJ2-7

CDR3 DNA: TGTGCCAGCAGCCCACCGACAGGGAGTGAAAAACTGTTTTTT
CDR3 protein: CASSPPTGSEKLFF
clone size: once
D gene: TRBD1
V gene: TRBV9
J gene: TRBJ1-4

CDR3 DNA: TGTGCCAGCAGAACGGAGACAGGGGGGGGCGGCTACACCTTC
CDR3 protein: CASRTETGGGGYTF
clone size: NA
D gene: TRBD1
V gene: TRBV6-1
J gene: TRBJ1-2

CDR3 DNA: TGTGCCAGCTCACCAAGCGGATTACGCACAGATACGCAGTATTTT
CDR3 protein: CASSPSGLRTDTQYF
clone size: NA
D gene: NA
V gene: TRBV18
J gene: TRBJ2-3

CDR3 DNA: TGTGCCAGCAGCTTAGAGGCAGATACGCAGTATTTT
CDR3 protein: CASSLEADTQYF
clone size: NA
D gene: NA
V gene: TRBV7-9
J gene: TRBJ2-3

CDR3 DNA: TGCGCCAGCAGCTTGGTACGGACAGGGTTGCGGACCCTCCACTTT
CDR3 protein: CASSLVRTGLRTLHF
clone size: NA
D gene: TRBD1
V gene: TRBV5-1
J gene: TRBJ1-6